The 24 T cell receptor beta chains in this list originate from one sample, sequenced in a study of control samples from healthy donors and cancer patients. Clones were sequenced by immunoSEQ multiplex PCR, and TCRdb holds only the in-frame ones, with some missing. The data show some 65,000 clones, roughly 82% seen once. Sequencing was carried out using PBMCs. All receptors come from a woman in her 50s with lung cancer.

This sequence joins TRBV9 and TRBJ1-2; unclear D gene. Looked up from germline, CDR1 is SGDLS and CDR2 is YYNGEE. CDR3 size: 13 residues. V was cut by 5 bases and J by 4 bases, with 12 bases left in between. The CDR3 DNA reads TGTGCCAGCAGGTCCGAGGGAACCTATGGCTACACCTTC. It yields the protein CASRSEGTYGYTF. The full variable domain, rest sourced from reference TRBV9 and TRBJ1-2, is DSGVTQTPKHLITATGQRVTLRCSPRSGDLSVYWYQQSLDQGLQFLIQYYNGEERAKGNILERFSAQQFPDLHSELNLSSLELGDSALYFCASRSEGTYGYTFGSGTRLTVV.

The CDR3 DNA reads as TGCGCCACCAGGCTGAACACCGGGGAGCTGTTTTTT. It yields the protein CATRLNTGELFF. The rearrangement joins TRBV4-1 to TRBJ2-2; no firm D call. The ends were cut back, 10 bases at V and 1 base at J, with 7 bases in the middle. This CDR3 comprises 12 residues. CDR1 MGHRA and CDR2 YSYEKL come from the germline V gene.

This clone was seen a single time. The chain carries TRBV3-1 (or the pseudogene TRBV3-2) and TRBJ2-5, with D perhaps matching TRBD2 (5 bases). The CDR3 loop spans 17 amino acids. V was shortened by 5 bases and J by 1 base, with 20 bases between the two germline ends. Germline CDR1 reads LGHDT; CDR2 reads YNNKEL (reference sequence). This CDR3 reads CASSATGIYTSQETQYF. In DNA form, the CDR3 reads TGTGCCAGCAGCGCGACGGGGATCTACACCTCCCAAGAGACCCAGTACTTC.

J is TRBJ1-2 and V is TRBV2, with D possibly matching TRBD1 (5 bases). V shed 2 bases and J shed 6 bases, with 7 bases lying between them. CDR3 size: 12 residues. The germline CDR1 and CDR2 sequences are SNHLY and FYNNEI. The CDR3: CASSERGDGYTF. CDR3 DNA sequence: TGTGCCAGCAGTGAAAGAGGGGATGGCTACACCTTC.

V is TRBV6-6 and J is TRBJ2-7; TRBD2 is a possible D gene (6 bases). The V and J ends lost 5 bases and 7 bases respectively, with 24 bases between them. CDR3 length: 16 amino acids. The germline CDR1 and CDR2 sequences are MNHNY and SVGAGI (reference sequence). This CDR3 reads CASSAVFPGVLGEQYF. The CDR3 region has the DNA TGTGCCAGCAGTGCAGTCTTTCCGGGGGTACTGGGGGAGCAGTACTTC.

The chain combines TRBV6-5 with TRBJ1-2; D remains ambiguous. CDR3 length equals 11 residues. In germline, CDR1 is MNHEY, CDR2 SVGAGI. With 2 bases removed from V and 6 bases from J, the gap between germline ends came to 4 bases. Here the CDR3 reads CASSYGDGYTF. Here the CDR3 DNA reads TGTGCCAGCAGTTACGGGGATGGCTACACCTTC.

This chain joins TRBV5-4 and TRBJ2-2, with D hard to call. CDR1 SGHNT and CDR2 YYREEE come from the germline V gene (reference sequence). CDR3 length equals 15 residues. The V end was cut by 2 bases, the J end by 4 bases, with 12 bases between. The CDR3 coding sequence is TGTGCCAGCAGCTTCTCGCTAGGTAGCACCGGGGAGCTGTTTTTT. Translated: CASSFSLGSTGELFF.

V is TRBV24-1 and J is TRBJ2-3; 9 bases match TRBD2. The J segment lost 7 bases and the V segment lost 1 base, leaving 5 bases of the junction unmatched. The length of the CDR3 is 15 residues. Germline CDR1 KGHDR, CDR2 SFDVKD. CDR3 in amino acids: CATSDFGGGAYTQYF. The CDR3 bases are TGTGCCACCAGTGATTTTGGCGGGGGGGCATATACGCAGTATTTT.

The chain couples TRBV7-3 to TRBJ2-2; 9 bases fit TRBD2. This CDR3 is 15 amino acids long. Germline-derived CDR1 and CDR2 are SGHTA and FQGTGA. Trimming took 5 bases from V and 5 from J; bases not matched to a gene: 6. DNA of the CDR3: TGTGCCAGCAGCCTTAGCGGGGGCCTAACCGGGGAGCTGTTTTTT. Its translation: CASSLSGGLTGELFF.

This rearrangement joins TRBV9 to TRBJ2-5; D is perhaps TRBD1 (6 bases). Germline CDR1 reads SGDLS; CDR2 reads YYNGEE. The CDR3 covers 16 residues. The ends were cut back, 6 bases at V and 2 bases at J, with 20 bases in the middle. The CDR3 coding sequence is TGTGCCAGCACCAAAGGGGGTAGGGCGGGTCAAGAGACCCAGTACTTC. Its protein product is CASTKGGRAGQETQYF.

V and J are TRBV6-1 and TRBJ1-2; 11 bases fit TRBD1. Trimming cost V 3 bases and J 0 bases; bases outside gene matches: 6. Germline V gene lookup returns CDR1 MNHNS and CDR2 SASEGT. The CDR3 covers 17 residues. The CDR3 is CASSDGWGQGANYGYTF. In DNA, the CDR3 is TGTGCCAGCAGTGATGGATGGGGACAGGGGGCTAACTATGGCTACACCTTC.

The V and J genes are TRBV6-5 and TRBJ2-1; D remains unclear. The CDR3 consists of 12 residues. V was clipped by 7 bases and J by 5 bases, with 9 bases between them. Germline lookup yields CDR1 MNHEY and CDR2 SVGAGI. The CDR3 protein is CASTDGHNEQFF. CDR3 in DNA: TGTGCCAGCACCGACGGGCACAATGAGCAGTTCTTC.

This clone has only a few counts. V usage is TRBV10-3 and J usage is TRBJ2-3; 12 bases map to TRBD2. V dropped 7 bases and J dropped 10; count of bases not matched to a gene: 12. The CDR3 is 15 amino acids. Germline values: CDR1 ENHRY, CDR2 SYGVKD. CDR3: CAINPSGGAGLPQYF. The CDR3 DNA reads TGTGCCATCAATCCTAGCGGGGGGGCAGGTCTTCCGCAGTATTTT.

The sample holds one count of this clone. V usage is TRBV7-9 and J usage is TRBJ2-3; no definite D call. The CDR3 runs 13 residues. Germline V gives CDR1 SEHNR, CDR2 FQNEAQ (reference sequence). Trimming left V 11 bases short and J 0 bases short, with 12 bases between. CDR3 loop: CAGARGSTDTQYF. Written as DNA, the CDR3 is TGTGCCGGAGCGAGAGGCAGCACAGATACGCAGTATTTT.

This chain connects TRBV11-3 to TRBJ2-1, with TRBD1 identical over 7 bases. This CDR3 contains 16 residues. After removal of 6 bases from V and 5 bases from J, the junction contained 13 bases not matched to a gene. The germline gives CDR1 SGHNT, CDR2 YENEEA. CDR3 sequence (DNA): TGTGCCAGCAGAATCTACAGGGGAACGAGGGACAATGAGCAGTTCTTC. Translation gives CASRIYRGTRDNEQFF.

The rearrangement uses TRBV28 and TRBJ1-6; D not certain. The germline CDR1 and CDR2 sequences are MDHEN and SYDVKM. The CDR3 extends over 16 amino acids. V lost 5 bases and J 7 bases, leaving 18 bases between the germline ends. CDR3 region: CASSPMIGDINSPLHF. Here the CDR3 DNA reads TGTGCCAGCAGTCCCATGATTGGGGATATCAATTCACCCCTCCACTTT.

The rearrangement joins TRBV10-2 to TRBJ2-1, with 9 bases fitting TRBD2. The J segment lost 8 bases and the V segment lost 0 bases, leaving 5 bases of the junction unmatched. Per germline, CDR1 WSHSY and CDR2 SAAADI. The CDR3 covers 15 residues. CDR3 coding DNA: TGCGCCAGCAGTGAGTCGGGACTAGCTTTATATGAGCAGTTCTTC. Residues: CASSESGLALYEQFF.

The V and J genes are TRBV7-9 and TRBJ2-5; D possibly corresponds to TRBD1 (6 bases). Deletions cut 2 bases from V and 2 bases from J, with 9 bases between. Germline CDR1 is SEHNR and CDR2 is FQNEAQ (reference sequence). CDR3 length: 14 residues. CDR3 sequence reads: CASSLYQGQETQYF. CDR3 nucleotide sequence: TGTGCCAGCAGCTTATACCAGGGGCAAGAGACCCAGTACTTC.

The CDR3 loop is CASSVQAGGGGYTF. CDR3 in DNA: TGTGCCAGCAGCGTACAAGCAGGGGGCGGTGGCTACACCTTC. The rearrangement joins TRBV9 to TRBJ1-2; 8 positions agree with TRBD1. The germline CDR1 and CDR2 sequences are SGDLS and YYNGEE. V lost 1 base to trimming and J lost 7 bases; unmatched junction nucleotides: 6. CDR3 size: 14 residues.

CDR3 DNA: TGTGCCAGCAGACCTACAGGGAACACTGAAGCTTTCTTT. Translating it yields CASRPTGNTEAFF. The rearrangement links TRBV7-9 to TRBJ1-1; perhaps TRBD1 as D (5 bases). The CDR3 length is 13 residues. Trimming stripped 6 bases from V and 1 base from J, with 9 bases between. Germline-derived CDR1 and CDR2 are SEHNR and FQNEAQ (reference sequence). The complete variable domain, with remaining parts taken from reference TRBV7-9 and TRBJ1-1, reads DTGVSQNPRHKITKRGQNVTFRCDPISEHNRLYWYRQTLGQGPEFLTYFQNEAQLEKSRLLSDRFSAERPKGSFSTLEIQRTEQGDSAMYLCASRPTGNTEAFFGQGTRLTVV.

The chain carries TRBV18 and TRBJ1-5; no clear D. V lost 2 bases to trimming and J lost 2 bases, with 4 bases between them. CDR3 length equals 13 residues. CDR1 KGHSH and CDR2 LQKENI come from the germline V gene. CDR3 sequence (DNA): TGTGCCAGCTCACCAACGGGCAATCAGCCCCAGCATTTT. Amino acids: CASSPTGNQPQHF.

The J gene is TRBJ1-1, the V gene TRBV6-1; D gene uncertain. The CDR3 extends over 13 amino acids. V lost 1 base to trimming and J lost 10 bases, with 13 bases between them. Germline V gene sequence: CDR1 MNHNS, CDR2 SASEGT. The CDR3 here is CASSEGRVQGAFF. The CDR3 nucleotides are TGTGCCAGCAGTGAAGGGAGGGTGCAAGGAGCTTTCTTT.

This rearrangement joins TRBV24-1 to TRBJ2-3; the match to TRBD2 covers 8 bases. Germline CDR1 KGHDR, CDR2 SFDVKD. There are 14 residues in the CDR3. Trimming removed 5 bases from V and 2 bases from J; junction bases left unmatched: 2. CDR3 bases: TGTGCCACCAGTGCGGGGGGGTACACAGATACGCAGTATTTT. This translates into CATSAGGYTDTQYF.

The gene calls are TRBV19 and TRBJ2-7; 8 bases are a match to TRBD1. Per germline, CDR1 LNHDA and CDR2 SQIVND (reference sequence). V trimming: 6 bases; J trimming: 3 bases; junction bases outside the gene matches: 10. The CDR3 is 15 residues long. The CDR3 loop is CASSSDRGMDYEQYF. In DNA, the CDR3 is TGTGCCAGTAGCTCAGACAGGGGTATGGACTACGAGCAGTACTTC.